These 32 T cell receptor beta chains originate from one sample sequenced in a study of cytomegalovirus exposure and HLA in healthy donors. Amplification used 60 Vbeta primers and 13 Jbeta primers. Sequenced by immunoSEQ multiplex PCR; TCRdb stores in-frame clones only, minus some. Among about 57,000 clones, approximately 77% were seen once, and the ten largest hold less than 9.5%. Sequencing was done on a sample of PBMCs. These receptors were collected from a woman aged 45-65 years in good health and CMV-seronegative.

This clone occurred a few times. The gene calls are TRBV6-4 and TRBJ1-5; D remains ambiguous. Deletions cut 6 bases from V and 0 bases from J, with 9 bases between. Germline loops: CDR1 MRHNA, CDR2 SNTAGT. The CDR3 runs 14 residues. In nucleotides, the CDR3 is TGTGCCAGCAGCCGGAGCTATAGCAATCAGCCCCAGCATTTT. It codes for CASSRSYSNQPQHF.

J is TRBJ2-3 and V is TRBV2, with TRBD1 matching 7 bases. Unmatched junction bases numbered 2, after V lost 4 bases and J lost 4 bases. Germline V gene lookup returns CDR1 SNHLY and CDR2 FYNNEI. CDR3 length: 13 amino acids. The CDR3 nucleotides are TGTGCCAGCAGTGGACAGGGAGCAGATACGCAGTATTTT. Protein sequence: CASSGQGADTQYF.

The sample holds a few counts of this clone. This chain uses TRBV6-5 with TRBJ2-7; TRBD1 matches at 7 bases. CDR3 length equals 13 residues. The J segment lost 0 bases and the V segment lost 6 bases, leaving 2 bases of the junction unmatched. Per germline, CDR1 MNHEY and CDR2 SVGAGI. CDR3 DNA sequence: TGTGCCAGCAGGAGACAGGGCTCCTACGAGCAGTACTTC. Its translation: CASRRQGSYEQYF.

This chain links TRBV19 with TRBJ1-4, with a tentative D call TRBD1 (5 bases). Germline lookup yields CDR1 LNHDA and CDR2 SQIVND (reference sequence). V was shortened by 0 bases and J by 4 bases, with 9 bases between the two germline ends. The length of the CDR3 is 15 residues. The CDR3 loop is CASSIDAGFNEKLFF. For the CDR3, the DNA is TGTGCCAGTAGTATAGACGCAGGGTTTAATGAAAAACTGTTTTTT.

The chain joins TRBV5-1 to TRBJ1-1, with D tentatively TRBD1 (5 bases). V was pared by 0 bases and J by 12 bases, with 9 bases between. Per the germline V gene, CDR1 is SGHRS and CDR2 is YFSETQ. The CDR3 loop spans 11 amino acids. CDR3 in DNA: TGCGCCAGCAGCTTGGAAGGGGATTCTTTCTTT. This sequence encodes CASSLEGDSFF. The full variable domain, with the rest looked up from reference TRBV5-1 and TRBJ1-1, is KAGVTQTPRYLIKTRGQQVTLSCSPISGHRSVSWYQQTPGQGLQFLFEYFSETQRNKGNFPGRFSGRQFSNSRSEMNVSTLELGDSALYLCASSLEGDSFFGQGTRLTVV.

A single count supports this clone. The J gene is TRBJ2-1, the V gene TRBV6-5; D might be TRBD1 (6 bases). Germline CDR1 and CDR2: MNHEY and SVGAGI. There are 14 residues in the CDR3. The V end lost 5 bases, the J end lost 3 bases, and 11 bases lay between the germline ends. CDR3 protein: CASSSQGGYNEQFF. Here the CDR3 DNA reads TGTGCCAGCAGTAGCCAAGGGGGCTACAATGAGCAGTTCTTC.

This chain joins TRBV5-1 and TRBJ1-3; D is possibly TRBD1 (6 bases). V lost 1 base to trimming and J lost 1 base, with 6 bases between them. This CDR3 region has 14 residues. Germline CDR1 SGHRS, CDR2 YFSETQ. This CDR3 is CASSLTGSGNTIYF. In nucleotides, the CDR3 is TGCGCCAGCAGCTTGACAGGGTCTGGAAACACCATATATTTT.

This clone was picked up one time. J is TRBJ1-5 and V is TRBV6-5, with D unresolved. The V and J ends lost 4 bases and 7 bases respectively, with 8 bases between them. CDR3 length: 12 residues. Germline V gene sequence: CDR1 MNHEY, CDR2 SVGAGI. The CDR3, as DNA: TGTGCCAGCAGTTTCCCCGGGCAGCCCCAGCATTTT. Protein product: CASSFPGQPQHF.

The chain carries TRBV5-1 and TRBJ2-3, with 10 bases aligning to TRBD2. Trimming cost V 5 bases and J 4 bases; bases outside gene matches: 10. The CDR3 is 16 amino acids. In germline, CDR1 is SGHRS, CDR2 YFSETQ. The DNA of the CDR3 is TGCGCCAGCAGAGAGGTGAGCGGGGGGGCCGCAGATACGCAGTATTTT. This encodes CASREVSGGAADTQYF.

This chain connects TRBV18 to TRBJ2-3, with 11 bases lining up with TRBD2. Germline CDR1 and CDR2: KGHSH and LQKENI. This CDR3 has 17 residues. The trim removed 3 bases at V and 6 bases at J, leaving 11 bases unmatched. The CDR3 DNA is TGTGCCAGCTCACCTTATGGGACTAGCGGTACCGGGGATACGCAGTATTTT. Translation: CASSPYGTSGTGDTQYF.

The rearrangement joins TRBV7-8 to TRBJ1-2; 9 nucleotides agree with TRBD1. The CDR3 consists of 14 residues. Germline CDR1 reads SGHVS; CDR2 reads FQNEAQ. Germline trimming cut 6 bases from V and 8 bases from J; bases unmatched to any gene: 10. DNA for the CDR3: TGTGCCAGCAGTTTCGGGACAGGGACTGAAGGCTACACCTTC. This codes for CASSFGTGTEGYTF. The whole variable domain, remainder taken from reference TRBV7-8 and TRBJ1-2, is GAGVSQSPRYKVAKRGQDVALRCDPISGHVSLFWYQQALGQGPEFLTYFQNEAQLDKSGLPSDRFFAERPEGSVSTLKIQRTQQEDSAVYLCASSFGTGTEGYTFGSGTRLTVV.

V gene TRBV4-2 combines with J gene TRBJ1-5, with D uncertain. CDR1 is LGHNA, CDR2 YNFKEQ, per germline. The CDR3 covers 15 residues. V gave up 0 bases and J gave up 7 bases, with 13 bases separating them. CDR3 protein: CASSQEGSAVQPQHF. DNA for the CDR3: TGTGCCAGCAGCCAAGAGGGGAGCGCAGTCCAGCCCCAGCATTTT.

J is TRBJ2-7 and V is TRBV5-8; maybe TRBD1 (6 bases). The germline V gene encodes CDR1 SGHTS and CDR2 YDEGEE. V dropped 4 bases and J dropped 4 bases, with 18 bases sitting between them. This CDR3 spans 15 amino acids. Written as DNA, the CDR3 is TGTGCCAGCAGCCCTCGGTGGGGGCAACAGTACGAGCAGTACTTC. Amino acid sequence: CASSPRWGQQYEQYF.

The chain combines TRBV5-1 with TRBJ1-2; unclear D gene. The V end lost 2 bases, the J end lost 2 bases, and 7 bases lay between the germline ends. The CDR3 sequence is 13 residues long. Germline CDR1 and CDR2: SGHRS and YFSETQ. CDR3 DNA: TGCGCCAGCAGCTTCGAGGCGAACTATGGCTACACCTTC. This codes for CASSFEANYGYTF.

The CDR3 DNA is TGCGCCAGCAGCGGACAGGATCTAGAGACCCAGTACTTC. Encoded protein: CASSGQDLETQYF. The chain employs TRBV5-1 and TRBJ2-5, with TRBD1 identical over 7 bases. Germline CDR1 SGHRS, CDR2 YFSETQ. The CDR3 has 13 amino acids. The V segment lost 4 bases and the J segment 4 bases; nucleotides outside the gene matches: 4. The variable domain in full, with the rest retrieved from reference TRBV5-1 and TRBJ2-5, is KAGVTQTPRYLIKTRGQQVTLSCSPISGHRSVSWYQQTPGQGLQFLFEYFSETQRNKGNFPGRFSGRQFSNSRSEMNVSTLELGDSALYLCASSGQDLETQYFGPGTRLLVL.

The chain uses TRBV19 and TRBJ1-3; D possibly corresponds to TRBD1 (6 bases). Germline V lookup: CDR1 LNHDA, CDR2 SQIVND (reference sequence). V was clipped by 9 bases and J by 0 bases, with 18 bases between them. The CDR3 consists of 16 residues. The CDR3 sequence: CASEDPYRDSGNTIYF. Here the CDR3 DNA reads TGTGCCAGCGAGGACCCCTACAGGGACTCTGGAAACACCATATATTTT.

V is TRBV27 and J is TRBJ2-1; maybe TRBD1 (6 bases). The CDR3 runs 15 residues. Germline assignment: CDR1 MNHEY and CDR2 SMNVEV (reference sequence). The V gene lost 7 bases and the J gene lost 6 bases, with 19 bases spanning the gap. CDR3 amino acids: CASTLSLGTFNEQFF. Here the CDR3 DNA reads TGTGCCAGCACCCTATCGCTCGGGACATTCAATGAGCAGTTCTTC.

The chain is built from TRBV7-9 and TRBJ2-5; 7 nucleotides align to TRBD2. The CDR3 length is 15 residues. CDR1 is SEHNR and CDR2 is FQNEAQ in the germline V gene (reference sequence). V lost 1 base, J lost 5 bases, and 7 bases stayed unmatched. This chain's CDR3 is CASSLGRGSGETQYF. The CDR3 coding sequence is TGTGCCAGCAGCTTAGGGCGGGGGAGCGGGGAGACCCAGTACTTC.

This chain uses TRBV7-2 with TRBJ2-5, with D unclear. CDR1 and CDR2 from the germline V gene are SGHTA and FQGNSA. This CDR3 region has 13 residues. The V end was cut by 5 bases, the J end by 5 bases, with 12 bases between. CDR3 in DNA: TGTGCCAGCAGCACCACCCACGGGGAGACCCAGTACTTC. Protein sequence: CASSTTHGETQYF.

The chain recombines TRBV28 with TRBJ2-5; D might be TRBD2 (7 bases). Trimming took 6 bases from V and 5 from J, leaving 16 bases between them. Germline V gene sequence: CDR1 MDHEN, CDR2 SYDVKM. The CDR3 is made up of 14 amino acids. Here the CDR3 DNA reads TGTGCCAGCAGGGGGGGGAACAGGGAGGAGACCCAGTACTTC. Residues: CASRGGNREETQYF.

The CDR3 reads CASTTGAWGYTF. DNA of the CDR3: TGTGCCAGCACCACAGGCGCCTGGGGCTACACCTTC. J is TRBJ1-2 and V is TRBV7-2, with a possible D match to TRBD1 (5 bases). The V gene lost 7 bases and the J gene lost 8 bases, with 14 bases spanning the gap. This CDR3 spans 12 amino acids. Germline loops: CDR1 SGHTA, CDR2 FQGNSA.

This clone was counted only a few times. The chain recombines TRBV30 with TRBJ2-3, with TRBD1 matching 8 bases. CDR1 GTSNPN and CDR2 SVGIG come from the germline V gene (reference sequence). Losses at the gene ends were 2 bases for V and 4 bases for J; bases not matched to a gene: 8. The CDR3 is 15 amino acids. This CDR3 reads CAWSPGQGVADTQYF. The CDR3, as DNA: TGTGCCTGGAGTCCAGGACAGGGAGTCGCAGATACGCAGTATTTT.

CDR3 in DNA: TGTGCCAGCAGTTTAGGGGGGGGCCGAGATACGCAGTATTTT. This encodes CASSLGGGRDTQYF. The V and J genes are TRBV28 and TRBJ2-3, with D perhaps matching TRBD2 (7 bases). The CDR3 has 14 residues. Germline-derived CDR1 and CDR2 are MDHEN and SYDVKM. The ends were cut back, 2 bases at V and 5 bases at J, with 11 bases in the middle.

This clone was found a few times. The chain joins TRBV2 to TRBJ2-5; 7 positions agree with TRBD2. The CDR3 spans 14 residues. The ends lost 4 bases at V and 2 bases at J; junction bases unmatched: 4. Germline lookup yields CDR1 SNHLY and CDR2 FYNNEI. The CDR3 DNA follows: TGTGCCAGCAGTGCCACTAGCGTACAAGAGACCCAGTACTTC. Encoded protein: CASSATSVQETQYF.

The chain is built from TRBV19 and TRBJ1-5, with D perhaps TRBD1 (6 bases). Looked up from germline, CDR1 is LNHDA and CDR2 is SQIVND (reference sequence). The CDR3 loop spans 15 amino acids. With 4 bases removed from V and 4 bases from J, the gap between germline ends came to 14 bases. This CDR3 is CASSSSGTPNQPQHF. CDR3 in DNA: TGTGCCAGTAGTAGTTCAGGGACACCGAATCAGCCCCAGCATTTT.

The rearrangement links TRBV6-4 to TRBJ1-5; 8 nucleotides line up with TRBD1. V lost 0 bases, J lost 7 bases, and 5 bases stayed unmatched. CDR1 is MRHNA and CDR2 is SNTAGT in the germline V gene. The CDR3 covers 15 residues. Here the CDR3 reads CASSDSQGARQPQHF. CDR3 sequence (DNA): TGTGCCAGCAGTGACTCTCAGGGGGCTCGGCAGCCCCAGCATTTT.

In this sample, this clone turned up a few times. The chain joins TRBV6-6 to TRBJ2-7, with 10 bases lining up with TRBD2. From germline, CDR1 is MNHNY and CDR2 SVGAGI (reference sequence). The CDR3 has 15 residues. The V gene end was trimmed by 7 bases and the J gene end by 4 bases; junction bases not matched to a gene: 10. CDR3 coding DNA: TGTGCCAGCACTAACCGTGGGACTAGCGCATACGAGCAGTACTTC. This codes for CASTNRGTSAYEQYF.

The chain carries TRBV4-1 and TRBJ2-5; 8 bases match TRBD2. The CDR3 loop spans 18 amino acids. Germline lookup yields CDR1 MGHRA and CDR2 YSYEKL. J gave up 1 base and V 0 bases, and 10 bases lay outside the gene matches. CDR3 coding DNA: TGCGCCAGCAGCCAAGACCCTGGACTAGCACTCACCCAAGAGACCCAGTACTTC. This codes for CASSQDPGLALTQETQYF.

In this sample, this clone turned up a few times. The chain combines TRBV7-3 with TRBJ2-1; TRBD1 agrees at 7 bases. J was trimmed by 9 bases and V by 4 bases; bases with no gene match: 12. Germline V lookup: CDR1 SGHTA, CDR2 FQGTGA. The CDR3 is made up of 15 amino acids. CDR3 residues: CASSSPGKGAVEQFF. DNA of the CDR3: TGTGCCAGCAGCTCCCCTGGGAAGGGGGCTGTTGAGCAGTTCTTC.

The V gene is TRBV9, the J gene TRBJ1-5; D not certain. CDR3 length: 14 residues. V was shortened by 2 bases and J by 1 base, with 7 bases between the two germline ends. Germline V gives CDR1 SGDLS, CDR2 YYNGEE. The CDR3 protein is CASSVTGSNQPQHF. CDR3 in DNA: TGTGCCAGCAGCGTCACGGGGAGCAATCAGCCCCAGCATTTT.

This clone was seen only a few times. J is TRBJ2-1 and V is TRBV7-2; 7 bases align to TRBD2. The CDR3 runs to 13 residues. The germline CDR1 and CDR2 sequences are SGHTA and FQGNSA. With V trimmed by 5 bases and J by 6 bases, 4 bases remained unmatched. CDR3 sequence: CASSGRGGNEQFF. CDR3 in DNA: TGTGCCAGCAGCGGGAGGGGAGGCAATGAGCAGTTCTTC. Based on the CDR3 plus reference TRBV7-2 and TRBJ2-1, the full variable domain is GAGVSQSPSNKVTEKGKDVELRCDPISGHTALYWYRQSLGQGLEFLIYFQGNSAPDKSGLPSDRFSAERTGGSVSTLTIQRTQQEDSAVYLCASSGRGGNEQFFGPGTRLTVL.

The gene calls are TRBV6-1 and TRBJ2-7; a possible D gene is TRBD2 (6 bases). Germline loops: CDR1 MNHNS, CDR2 SASEGT. V lost 7 bases and J lost 2, with 18 bases in between. The CDR3 length is 15 residues. This CDR3 reads CASMRDSGTAYEQYF. As DNA, the CDR3 is TGTGCCAGCATGAGGGACTCGGGTACCGCCTACGAGCAGTACTTC.